This T cell receptor (beta chain) was retrieved from a study of T cells in Graves' hyperthyroidism and ophthalmopathy. Study outcomes and limitations: Most thyroid clonotypes with frequency above 0.001 were detected in blood. Model-based prediction identified ophthalmopathy a median approximately 6.2 months prior to its onset.

Among the patients, aged 18 to 65, hyperthyroidism was newly diagnosed and had lasted under 2 months. This sample holds PBMCs from approximately 9 ml fresh peripheral blood. There were TCR beta CDR3 regions amplified from RNA transcripts. In the first-round RT-PCR of the TCR CDR3, the HTBI primer set was used. TCRdb redid the calling of the multiplex PCR reads with MiXCR, one entry per CDR3 protein. In the table there are about 620,000 distinct CDR3 sequences, roughly 15% of which are singletons. This clonotype appeared many times. The target antigen is unknown. The specimen was blood. This clonotype originated in a woman aged 25 to 39 with Graves' hyperthyroidism.

The DNA for the CDR3 is TGCAGCGTTGGGACCTCCCAACCCCTCTACGAGCAGTACTTC. Its protein is CSVGTSQPLYEQYF. This rearrangement joins TRBV29-1 to TRBJ2-7; D uncertain. The CDR3 covers 14 residues. Germline values: CDR1 SQVTM, CDR2 ANQGSEA. Trimming took 4 bases from V and 3 from J, leaving 16 bases between them.